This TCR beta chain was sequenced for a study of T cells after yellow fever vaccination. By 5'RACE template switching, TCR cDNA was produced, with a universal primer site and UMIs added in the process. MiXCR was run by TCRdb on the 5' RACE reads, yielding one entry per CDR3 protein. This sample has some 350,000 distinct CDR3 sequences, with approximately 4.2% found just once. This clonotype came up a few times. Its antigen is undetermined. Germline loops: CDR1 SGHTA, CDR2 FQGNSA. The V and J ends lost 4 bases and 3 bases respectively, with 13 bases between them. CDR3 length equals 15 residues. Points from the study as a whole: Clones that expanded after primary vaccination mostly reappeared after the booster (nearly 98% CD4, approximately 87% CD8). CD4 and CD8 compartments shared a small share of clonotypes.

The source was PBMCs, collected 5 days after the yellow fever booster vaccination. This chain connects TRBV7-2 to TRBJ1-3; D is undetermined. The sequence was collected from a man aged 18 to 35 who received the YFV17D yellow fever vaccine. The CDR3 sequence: CASSSGILDGNTIYF. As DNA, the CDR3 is TGTGCCAGCAGCTCTGGGATCCTGGATGGAAACACCATATATTTT.